This TCR beta chain emerged from a study of T cell repertoires in cytomegalovirus infection. About the study: Public signatures in TCR beta pointed to CMV infection and matching HLA type.

A note on this clonotype: Its antigen is currently unknown. An end of the junction differs from the germline gene, which may be a read error.

The germline gives CDR1 MDHEN, CDR2 SYDVKM. CDR3 length: 14 residues. General study findings and limits: Carriers of CMV and the relevant HLA type were discriminated by public TCR beta frequency. Across the ex vivo response, the dominant clonotypes were HLA-C-restricted CMV-specific TCR beta clonotypes.

Using its own MiXCR run on the reads, TCRdb lists one record per CDR3 protein. The data show under 300,000 distinct CDR3 sequences, with over 15% seen just once and more than 45% held by the top ten. The sample comprised CD8+ T cells from PBMCs. V is TRBV28 and J is TRBJ1-3; TRBD1 agrees at 8 bases. This TCR came from a human donor in good health (CMV status not recorded). Some clones in this sample may be carry-over from other donors' samples. The CDR3 DNA sequence: TGTGCCAGCGGTTTTGTGGACAGGGCCAACACCATATATTTT. This codes for CASGFVDRANTIYF. Complete variable domain (other parts from reference TRBV28 and TRBJ1-3): DVKVTQSSRYLVKRTGEKVFLECVQDMDHENMFWYRQDPGLGLRLIYFSYDVKMKEKGDIPEGYSVSREKKERFSLILESASTNQTSMYLCASGFVDRANTIYFGEGSWLTVV.